This TCR beta chain was profiled in a study of tumor and adjacent non-tumor tissue in lung cancer. The overall study: Patients were aged roughly 30 to 76, 10 men and a handful of women, stage I to III.

This CDR3 has 19 amino acids. From germline, CDR1 is SQVTM and CDR2 ANQGSEA. This sample's RNA came from whole unsorted tissue. As concerns this clonotype: A much larger clone lies one base from this, so it may be a read error.

TCRbeta libraries were built with three rounds of nested PCR, modified from ARM-PCR. TCRdb re-analysed the multiplex PCR reads in MiXCR, keeping a single row per CDR3 protein. The repertoire holds 100,000 to 150,000 distinct CDR3 sequences, roughly 67% seen once, with roughly 13% in the top ten. This chain uses TRBV29-1 with TRBJ2-2; either TRBD1 or TRBD2 may fit D (6 bases each). Sample: lung tumor tissue. The clonotype comes from a man aged 25 to 40 with non-small cell lung cancer. DNA for the CDR3: TGCAGCGTTGCAGGACCCTTAAGATCGGGGGCCTCCGTCACCGGGAAGCTGTTTTTT. Translated, it gives CSVAGPLRSGASVTGKLFF.